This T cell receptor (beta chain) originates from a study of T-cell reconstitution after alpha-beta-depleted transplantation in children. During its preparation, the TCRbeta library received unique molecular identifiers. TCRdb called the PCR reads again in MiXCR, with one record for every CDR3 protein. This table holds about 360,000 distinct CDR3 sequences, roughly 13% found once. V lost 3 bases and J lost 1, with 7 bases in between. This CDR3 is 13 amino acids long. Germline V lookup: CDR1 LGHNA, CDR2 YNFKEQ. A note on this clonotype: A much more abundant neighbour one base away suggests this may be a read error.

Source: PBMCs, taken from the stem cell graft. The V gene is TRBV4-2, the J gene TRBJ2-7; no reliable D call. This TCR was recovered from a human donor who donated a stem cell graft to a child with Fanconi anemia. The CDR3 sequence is CASSHSVSYEQYF. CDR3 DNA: TGTGCCAGCAGCCATTCCGTATCCTACGAGCAGTACTTC.